A single sample gave rise to the 3 T cell receptor beta chains below, sequenced in a study of cytomegalovirus exposure and HLA in healthy donors. Amplification used 60 Vbeta primers and 13 Jbeta primers. Some clones are missing from TCRdb's copy, which holds only in-frame ones; the method was immunoSEQ multiplex PCR. There are around 100,000 clones in the sample; around 82% occur only once, and less than 5.5% lies in the top ten. Sample: PBMCs. Receptor source: a woman in her 30s in good health and CMV-seropositive.

This rearrangement joins TRBV19 to TRBJ2-7, with a possible D match to TRBD2 (5 bases). The CDR3 runs to 13 residues. CDR1 and CDR2 (germline): LNHDA, SQIVND (reference sequence). With 5 bases removed from V and 0 bases from J, the gap between germline ends came to 8 bases. This chain's CDR3 is CASSYGSSYEQYF. The CDR3 DNA is TGTGCCAGTAGTTATGGGAGCTCCTACGAGCAGTACTTC.

This chain connects TRBV5-1 to TRBJ2-4; a weak D match, TRBD2 (6 bases). The V end lost 2 bases, the J end lost 5 bases, and 14 bases lay between the germline ends. Germline CDR1 SGHRS, CDR2 YFSETQ. The CDR3 length is 15 residues. The CDR3 spells CASSFISGGENIQYF. In nucleotides, the CDR3 is TGCGCCAGCAGCTTTATCAGTGGCGGGGAAAACATTCAGTACTTC.

The chain couples TRBV5-1 to TRBJ1-1, with D perhaps TRBD1 (6 bases). Trimming cost V 0 bases and J 3 bases, with 12 bases left between them. Germline assignment: CDR1 SGHRS and CDR2 YFSETQ. The CDR3 has 15 residues. This chain's CDR3 is CASSLVQGLDTEAFF. In DNA, the CDR3 is TGCGCCAGCAGCTTGGTTCAGGGGCTCGACACTGAAGCTTTCTTT.